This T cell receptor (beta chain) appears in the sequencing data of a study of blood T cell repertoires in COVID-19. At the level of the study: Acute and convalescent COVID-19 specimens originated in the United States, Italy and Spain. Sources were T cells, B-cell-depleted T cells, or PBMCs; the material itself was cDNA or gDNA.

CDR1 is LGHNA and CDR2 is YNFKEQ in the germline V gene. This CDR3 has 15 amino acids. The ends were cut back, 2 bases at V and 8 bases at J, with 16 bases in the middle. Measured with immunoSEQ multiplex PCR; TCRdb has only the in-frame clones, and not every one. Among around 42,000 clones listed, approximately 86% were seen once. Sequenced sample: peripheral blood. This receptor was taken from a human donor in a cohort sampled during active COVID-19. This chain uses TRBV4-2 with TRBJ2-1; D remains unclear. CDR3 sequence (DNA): TGTGCCAGCAGCCAAAGCCCCTCCTCTGAACATGAGCAGTTCTTC. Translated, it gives CASSQSPSSEHEQFF.